This T cell receptor beta chain stems from a study of response to subunit inactivated influenza vaccine. This CDR3 has 16 residues. Between the trimmed V and J ends, which lost 2 bases and 2 bases, there was a span of 12 bases. In germline, CDR1 is KGHSH, CDR2 LQKENI. TCRdb fed the RT-PCR reads into MiXCR, producing one record per CDR3 protein. Among some 550,000 distinct CDR3 sequences listed, roughly 23% were seen once. The sample was also linked to a second study, of T cells expressing NK-cell markers. That paper states: What made the TCR beta cDNA was 5'RACE template switching with UMIs.

Specimen: CD4+ T cells sorted from PBMCs, collected about 13 days after vaccination. The sequence derives from a man aged 50 or older who received an inactivated influenza vaccine. V gene TRBV18 combines with J gene TRBJ2-2; no clear D gene. In DNA form, the CDR3 reads TGTGCCAGCTCACCAAGCTGGGGATATAACACCGGGGAGCTGTTTTTT. Its translation is CASSPSWGYNTGELFF.